This T cell receptor beta chain was recorded in a study of beta chain features in type 1 diabetes. The wider study: Patients shared similar age, gender and cell yields with healthy donors. Study-level points and caveats: TCRB CDR3s from Type 1 diabetes patients were moderately but significantly shorter in all four CD4+ subsets.

Via the markers CD45RO/CCR7/CD25/CD127/CD95/CD27, stem cell-like memory, regulatory, central memory and naive CD4+ cells were sorted. The investigators reverse transcribed all of the isolated RNA, so they sequenced expressed TCRB transcripts. The method was immunoSEQ multiplex PCR; TCRdb's version includes in-frame clones alone and lacks a portion of them. This sample has hundreds of thousands of clones; more than 13% occur once, and the top ten carry 0.035% to 0.045%. Germline V CDR1 and CDR2: MNHEY, SMNVEV (reference sequence). This CDR3 region has 17 residues. V was clipped by 3 bases and J by 3 bases; unmatched bases: 10. As regards this clone: Antigen unknown.

The TCR comes from a man aged 18 to 29 with type 1 diabetes. The sample comprised naive CD4+ T cells from blood. The genes are TRBV27 and TRBJ2-3; 9 nucleotides align to TRBD1. CDR3 amino acids: CASSLSAGQGGTDTQYF. CDR3 in DNA: TGTGCCAGCAGTTTGTCGGCGGGACAGGGAGGTACAGATACGCAGTATTTT.